Each of the 20 T cell receptor beta chains below was sequenced from the same sample in a study of blood T cell repertoires in COVID-19. Clones were read by immunoSEQ multiplex PCR, and TCRdb kept only the in-frame ones, dropping some. The sample includes 290,000 or so clones, roughly 90% of them seen just once. Sequenced input: PBMCs or T cells enriched from blood (not recorded which). Source of these receptors: a woman aged 30 to 39 who had recovered from COVID-19.

J is TRBJ1-2 and V is TRBV28, with TRBD1 matching over 8 bases. The V segment lost 6 bases and the J segment 7 bases; nucleotides outside the gene matches: 7. CDR1 and CDR2 (germline): MDHEN, SYDVKM. This CDR3 is built from 13 residues. DNA for the CDR3: TGTGCCAGCAGGACAGGGGCTGGGAGTGGCTACACCTTC. It codes for CASRTGAGSGYTF.

The V call is TRBV5-4, the J call TRBJ1-2, with D possibly being TRBD1 (5 bases). V gave up 5 bases and J gave up 4 bases, with 21 bases separating them. The CDR3 runs 16 residues. CDR1 and CDR2 from the germline V gene are SGHNT and YYREEE (reference sequence). The CDR3: CASRPEQARLLYGYTF. CDR3 sequence (DNA): TGTGCCAGCAGGCCTGAACAGGCTCGCCTTCTCTATGGCTACACCTTC.

The chain combines TRBV5-5 with TRBJ2-3; TRBD2 aligns across 10 bases. V dropped 2 bases and J dropped 2; count of bases not matched to a gene: 8. Per the germline V gene, CDR1 is SGHKS and CDR2 is YYEKEE (reference sequence). The CDR3 sequence is 17 residues long. The CDR3 sequence: CASSFSSGRGNTDTQYF. The CDR3, as DNA: TGTGCCAGCAGCTTTTCTAGCGGGAGAGGGAACACAGATACGCAGTATTTT.

The V and J genes are TRBV24-1 and TRBJ2-2; TRBD2 matches 7 bases. The CDR3 is made up of 16 amino acids. Germline-derived CDR1 and CDR2 are KGHDR and SFDVKD. J lost 4 bases, V lost 4 bases, and 8 bases had no gene match. The CDR3: CATSDPGRGVTGELFF. The CDR3 DNA reads TGTGCCACCAGTGACCCTGGGAGGGGAGTCACCGGGGAGCTGTTTTTT.

This clone was detected once. This chain uses TRBV7-6 with TRBJ2-1; 9 positions agree with TRBD2. Germline CDR1 and CDR2: SGHVS and FNYEAQ. J lost 5 bases, V lost 1 base, and 3 bases had no gene match. The CDR3 sequence is 15 residues long. This chain's CDR3 is CASSLVAGANNEQFF. For the CDR3, the DNA is TGTGCCAGCAGCTTAGTAGCGGGAGCCAACAATGAGCAGTTCTTC.

The chain is built from TRBV30 and TRBJ2-2; D uncertain. The CDR3 has 14 residues. CDR1 is GTSNPN and CDR2 is SVGIG in the germline V gene (reference sequence). Trimming shortened V by 3 bases and J by 4 bases, and 12 bases separated the two germline ends. The CDR3, as DNA: TGTGCCTGGAGAGTTTTGCAGGCCACCGGGGAGCTGTTTTTT. Its translation is CAWRVLQATGELFF.

This sequence joins TRBV12-3 or TRBV12-4 and TRBJ2-5, with D unclear. The V end lost 3 bases, the J end lost 5 bases, and 7 bases lay between the germline ends. There are 12 residues in the CDR3. The CDR3 DNA follows: TGTGCCAGCAGTTTGTCTAGGGAGACCCAGTACTTC. Protein sequence: CASSLSRETQYF.

The chain carries TRBV28 and TRBJ1-1, with D perhaps matching TRBD1 (6 bases). With 8 bases removed from V and 0 bases from J, the gap between germline ends came to 13 bases. The length of the CDR3 is 14 residues. Germline assignment: CDR1 MDHEN and CDR2 SYDVKM. CDR3 in amino acids: CASAGGGMNTEAFF. CDR3 in DNA: TGTGCCAGCGCCGGGGGGGGCATGAACACTGAAGCTTTCTTT.

The chain is built from TRBV3-1 (or the pseudogene TRBV3-2) and TRBJ1-2; 10 nucleotides align to TRBD1. The CDR3 consists of 15 residues. CDR1 is LGHDT and CDR2 is YNNKEL in the germline V gene (reference sequence). V lost 3 bases to trimming and J lost 3 bases; unmatched junction nucleotides: 4. Here the CDR3 reads CASSHQTGGHYGYTF. The CDR3 region has the DNA TGTGCCAGCAGCCACCAGACAGGGGGCCACTATGGCTACACCTTC.

The rearrangement joins TRBV6-5 to TRBJ1-1, with D hard to call. Trimming left V 5 bases short and J 5 bases short, with 12 bases between. CDR3 length equals 13 residues. Germline V gives CDR1 MNHEY, CDR2 SVGAGI. DNA of the CDR3: TGTGCCAGCAGTAAGGTCGAGAGGACTGAAGCTTTCTTT. Its translation is CASSKVERTEAFF.

This chain joins TRBV4-1 and TRBJ2-2, with a possible D match to TRBD1 (5 bases). Per the germline V gene, CDR1 is MGHRA and CDR2 is YSYEKL. The CDR3 runs to 14 residues. The V end was cut by 0 bases, the J end by 4 bases, with 6 bases between. The CDR3 sequence is CASSQDRVTGELFF. DNA of the CDR3: TGCGCCAGCAGCCAAGACAGGGTCACCGGGGAGCTGTTTTTT.

CDR3 residues: CASSEANSLRDRDETDTQYF. The CDR3, as DNA: TGTGCCAGCAGTGAAGCCAATTCGCTCCGGGACAGGGATGAGACAGATACGCAGTATTTT. This chain uses TRBV2 with TRBJ2-3; 9 bases fit TRBD1. The germline V gene has CDR1 SNHLY and CDR2 FYNNEI. Trimming removed 0 bases from V and 3 bases from J; junction bases left unmatched: 16. CDR3 length: 20 amino acids.

V usage is TRBV6-2 or TRBV6-3 and J usage is TRBJ2-1, with 8 bases that match TRBD2. Germline CDR1 is MNHEY and CDR2 is SVGEGT. This CDR3 is built from 15 residues. The trim removed 2 bases at V and 7 bases at J, leaving 7 bases unmatched. CDR3 in amino acids: CASSYGSGVRNEQFF. Written as DNA, the CDR3 is TGTGCCAGCAGTTACGGTAGCGGGGTAAGAAATGAGCAGTTCTTC.

In this sample, this clone turned up once. This chain uses TRBV7-6 with TRBJ2-7; 7 nucleotides line up with TRBD1. Per germline, CDR1 SGHVS and CDR2 FNYEAQ. CDR3 size: 14 residues. With V trimmed by 5 bases and J by 6 bases, 10 bases remained unmatched. The CDR3 DNA follows: TGTGCCAGCAGCCCAGGACAGGACCCCAGCGAGCAGTACTTC. It translates to CASSPGQDPSEQYF.

This clone was counted once. The gene calls are TRBV7-2 and TRBJ1-1; the match to TRBD1 covers 7 bases. CDR3 length: 15 residues. Germline assignment: CDR1 SGHTA and CDR2 FQGNSA. After removal of 3 bases from V and 5 bases from J, the junction contained 9 bases not matched to a gene. The CDR3 DNA is TGTGCCAGCAGCTTCCGACAGGGAGGATTAACTGAAGCTTTCTTT. It translates to CASSFRQGGLTEAFF.

Points on this clone: The sample contains more than one DNA sequence encoding this CDR3. The chain is built from TRBV28 and TRBJ1-5, with TRBD1 matching over 9 bases. V shed 6 bases, J shed 4 bases, and the junction held 4 bases outside the gene matches. Germline V gene lookup returns CDR1 MDHEN and CDR2 SYDVKM. This CDR3 contains 14 residues. This CDR3 is CASRTGGGNQPQHF. DNA of the CDR3: TGTGCCAGCAGAACAGGGGGCGGTAATCAGCCCCAGCATTTT.

The DNA for the CDR3 is TGTGCCATCAGTGAGTCGACGGGAGAAGAGACCCAGTACTTC. This codes for CAISESTGEETQYF. The chain carries TRBV10-3 and TRBJ2-5, with a weak D call TRBD2 (6 bases). The V gene's germline CDR1 is ENHRY and CDR2 SYGVKD. Trimming removed 0 bases from V and 3 bases from J, with 8 bases in between. The CDR3 contains 14 residues.

J is TRBJ1-1 and V is TRBV5-1, with 10 nucleotides matching TRBD1. V trimming: 4 bases; J trimming: 0 bases; junction bases outside the gene matches: 9. Germline V CDR1 and CDR2: SGHRS, YFSETQ. The CDR3 spans 17 residues. CDR3 bases: TGCGCCAGCAGCCCCCCGGGACAGGGGATTGTGAACACTGAAGCTTTCTTT. This sequence encodes CASSPPGQGIVNTEAFF.

This chain joins TRBV5-1 and TRBJ2-7, with D hard to call. Germline V gene data show CDR1 as SGHRS and CDR2 as YFSETQ. Trimming left V 4 bases short and J 5 bases short, with 16 bases between. This CDR3 comprises 14 residues. The CDR3 reads CASSRQRSSDEQYF. The DNA of the CDR3 is TGCGCCAGCAGCCGGCAACGGAGCAGCGACGAGCAGTACTTC.

The chain is built from TRBV9 and TRBJ2-1, with a tentative D call TRBD2 (6 bases). Germline CDR1 SGDLS, CDR2 YYNGEE. This CDR3 contains 15 residues. V lost 2 bases and J 8 bases, leaving 17 bases between the germline ends. The CDR3 DNA is TGTGCCAGCAGCGTCCGACTAGGCCGCTTGGATGAGCAGTTCTTC. It yields the protein CASSVRLGRLDEQFF.